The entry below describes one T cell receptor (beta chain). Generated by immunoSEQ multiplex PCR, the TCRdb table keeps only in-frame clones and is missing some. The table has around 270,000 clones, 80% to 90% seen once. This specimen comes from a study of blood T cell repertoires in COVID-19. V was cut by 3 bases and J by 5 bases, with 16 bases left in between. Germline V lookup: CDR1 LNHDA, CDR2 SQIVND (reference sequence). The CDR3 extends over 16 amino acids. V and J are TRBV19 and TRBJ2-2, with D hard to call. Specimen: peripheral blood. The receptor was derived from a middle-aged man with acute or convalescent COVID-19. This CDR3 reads CASSIPPRGKTGELFF. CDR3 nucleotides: TGTGCCAGTAGTATTCCCCCCAGAGGAAAGACCGGGGAGCTGTTTTTT.